This T cell receptor beta chain was observed in a study of beta chain features in type 1 diabetes. For the study at large: Patients were similar to healthy donors in age and gender (as well as in cell yields).

The CDR3 contains 14 residues. CDR1 is SGHRS and CDR2 is YFSETQ in the germline V gene. The V gene end was trimmed by 4 bases and the J gene end by 3 bases; junction bases not matched to a gene: 5. Blood was drawn once from each donor into heparinised tubes. The draws averaged around 120 mL. Overall study findings and caveats: Type 1 diabetes patients had fewer VDJ junction insertions and more deletions.

To note about this clone: As yet, its antigen is unknown.

The authors reverse transcribed all of the isolated RNA, so sequencing captured expressed TCRB transcripts. Here immunoSEQ multiplex PCR was the method, and the copy in TCRdb shows in-frame clones only, minus some. This sample carries nearly 250,000 clones, roughly 15% of them seen once, and the ten largest clones take about 0.03%. The sample comprised naive CD4+ T cells from blood. This clonotype originated in a woman between 35 and 50 years old in good health. This chain connects TRBV5-1 to TRBJ2-3; TRBD1 matches at 7 bases. This CDR3 reads CASSAGQATDTQYF. In nucleotides, the CDR3 is TGCGCCAGCAGCGCTGGACAGGCAACAGATACGCAGTATTTT.